The clone carrying this T cell receptor beta chain was seen a single time. This entry belongs to a study of blood T cell repertoires in COVID-19. At the level of the study: Sources were T cells, B-cell-depleted T cells, or PBMCs; the material itself was cDNA or gDNA.

In the authors' workflow: The assay estimated nucleated cells by amplifying reference gene primers. The protocol was immunoSEQ multiplex PCR, while the TCRdb copy is restricted to in-frame clones and leaves out a portion. V, J and clone size are those of that table, while D and trimming were read from the DNA. The sample holds 200,000 to 250,000 clones; around 83% are singletons and the top ten take about 0.91%. Per the germline V gene, CDR1 is MNHNY and CDR2 is SVGAGI (reference sequence). V was clipped by 4 bases and J by 6 bases, with 9 bases between them. The CDR3 sequence is 13 residues long. The chain links TRBV6-6 to TRBJ1-4; D remains ambiguous. This TCR was recovered from a man aged 35 to 55 with acute or convalescent COVID-19. The specimen sequenced was peripheral blood. The CDR3 spells CASSSGLYEKLFF. In DNA form, the CDR3 reads TGTGCCAGCAGTTCCGGGTTGTATGAAAAACTGTTTTTT.